This T cell receptor beta chain was recorded in a study of T cell responses to AZD1222 COVID-19 vaccine. V was trimmed by 7 bases and J by 2 bases, leaving 14 bases between them. CDR1 and CDR2 (germline): SNHLY, FYNNEI. This CDR3 is 14 amino acids long. In this sample, this clone turned up once. Its antigen remains unidentified. The table came from immunoSEQ multiplex PCR; TCRdb's copy has only in-frame clones and leaves some out. The repertoire consists of about 54,000 clones, with 70% to 90% occurring once and the leading ten covering 3% to 4.5%. General observations from the study: The reported proportion of spike-specific TCRs targeting unmutated variant regions was nearly half. Sampling captured repertoires only after the peak T cell response.

This material consisted of peripheral blood, taken on day 0 of AZD1222 vaccination. V is TRBV2 and J is TRBJ2-5; D unresolved. The origin of this receptor is an adult in good health. The CDR3 DNA reads as TGTGCCAGCAACATTGTGGGATTTCAAGAGACCCAGTACTTC. It yields the protein CASNIVGFQETQYF.